This TCR beta chain was recovered during a study of T cells in narcolepsy. On the study more broadly: Healthy controls were enrolled alongside patients with narcolepsy type 1 or type 2. Study conclusions and caveats: No autoreactive T cell clone sequences appeared in some memory CD4+ repertoires. Blood of same and different patients, but not healthy controls, reportedly held recurring autoreactive clonotypes. Same-patient CSF and blood CD4+ T cell clonotypes included HCRT-specific and TRIB2-specific autoreactive ones.

Concerning this clone: Its cognate antigen is unknown.

The CDR3 sequence is 16 residues long. The trim removed 3 bases at V and 3 bases at J, leaving 8 bases unmatched. Germline CDR1 and CDR2: MNHEY and SMNVEV (reference sequence). Assay: immunoSEQ multiplex PCR; the TCRdb copy retains only in-frame clones and omits some. Of some 14,000 clones listed, around nine tenths are singletons. Material for sequencing was CD45RA- memory CD4+ T cells from PBMCs. The chain employs TRBV27 and TRBJ2-7; 10 positions match TRBD2. The TCR was taken from a human donor with narcolepsy. This CDR3 reads CASSFYGASGSYEQYF. The CDR3 nucleotides are TGTGCCAGCAGTTTTTACGGGGCTAGCGGGAGCTACGAGCAGTACTTC.